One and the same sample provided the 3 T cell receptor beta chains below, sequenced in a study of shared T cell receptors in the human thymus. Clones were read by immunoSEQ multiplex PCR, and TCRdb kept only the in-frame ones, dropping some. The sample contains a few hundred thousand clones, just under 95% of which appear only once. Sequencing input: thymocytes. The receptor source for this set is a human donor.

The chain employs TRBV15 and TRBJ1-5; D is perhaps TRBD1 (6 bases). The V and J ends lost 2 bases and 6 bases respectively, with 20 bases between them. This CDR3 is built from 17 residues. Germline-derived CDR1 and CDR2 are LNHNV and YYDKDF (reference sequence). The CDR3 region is CATSRTSMGASVQPQHF. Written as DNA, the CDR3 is TGTGCCACCAGCAGAACTTCAATGGGGGCATCGGTTCAGCCCCAGCATTTT.

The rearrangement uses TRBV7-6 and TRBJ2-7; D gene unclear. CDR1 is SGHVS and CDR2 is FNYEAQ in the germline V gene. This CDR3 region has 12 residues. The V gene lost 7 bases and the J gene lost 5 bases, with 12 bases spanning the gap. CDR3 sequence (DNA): TGTGCCAGCATCAGTCTGTCTCACGAGCAGTACTTC. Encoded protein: CASISLSHEQYF.

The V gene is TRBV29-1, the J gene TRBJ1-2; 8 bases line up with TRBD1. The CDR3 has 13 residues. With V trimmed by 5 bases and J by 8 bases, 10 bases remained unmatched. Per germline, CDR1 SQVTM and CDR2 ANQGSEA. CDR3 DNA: TGCAGCGTTAATTTTGGCAGGGGGCACGGCTACACCTTC. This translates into CSVNFGRGHGYTF.